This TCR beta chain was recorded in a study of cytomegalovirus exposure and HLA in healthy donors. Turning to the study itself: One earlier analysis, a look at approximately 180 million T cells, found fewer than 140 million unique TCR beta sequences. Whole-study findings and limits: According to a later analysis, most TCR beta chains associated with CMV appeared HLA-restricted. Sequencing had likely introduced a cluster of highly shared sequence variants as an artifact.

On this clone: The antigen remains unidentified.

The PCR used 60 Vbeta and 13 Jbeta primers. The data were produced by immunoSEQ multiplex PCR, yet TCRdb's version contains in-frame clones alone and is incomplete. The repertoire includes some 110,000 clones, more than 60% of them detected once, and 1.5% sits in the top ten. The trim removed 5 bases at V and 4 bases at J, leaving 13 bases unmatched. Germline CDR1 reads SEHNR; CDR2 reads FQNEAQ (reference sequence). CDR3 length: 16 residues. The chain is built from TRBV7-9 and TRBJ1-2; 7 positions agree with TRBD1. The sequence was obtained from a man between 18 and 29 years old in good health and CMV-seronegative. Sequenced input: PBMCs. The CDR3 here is CASSPRDRLLLYGYTF. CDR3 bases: TGTGCCAGCAGCCCACGGGACAGACTCCTTCTCTATGGCTACACCTTC.